This is a list of T cell receptor beta chains from one sample in a study of blood T cell repertoires in COVID-19. Profiled with immunoSEQ multiplex PCR; TCRdb holds only in-frame clones, not every one. The sample comprises under 150,000 clones, about 92% of which are singletons, and roughly 4.8% rests with the top ten. Sequenced input: peripheral blood. The receptors originated from a man aged 60-69 years with COVID-19, enrolled during active disease. The CDR3 runs from the conserved cysteine through the conserved F or W. D genes are given only for firm matches. Rows give clone size only sometimes, using once, few, many, or a class for an expanded clone.

D	J	size	length	V	DNA	CDR3
TRBD1	TRBJ1-4	few	15	TRBV10-2	TGCGCCAGCAGTGAGAGAACAGGGGGAGGAGAAAAACTGTTTTTT	CASSERTGGGEKLFF
-	TRBJ2-5	once	14	TRBV18	TGTGCCAGCTCGGCCGGGTCCCAGACAGTGACCCAGTACTTC	CASSAGSQTVTQYF
-	TRBJ2-7	-	13	TRBV27	TGTGCCTCCGGGGTATCTCCCCGTGGCGAGCAGTACTTC	CASGVSPRGEQYF
TRBD1	TRBJ2-5	-	15	TRBV10-2	TGCGCCAGCAGTGAGTCGACAGGGGGTGAAGAGACCCAGTACTTC	CASSESTGGEETQYF
-	TRBJ1-6	-	15	TRBV19	TGTGCCAGTAGTGTGGCGGCAGAGGTTAATTCACCCCTCCACTTT	CASSVAAEVNSPLHF
-	TRBJ2-1	once	14	TRBV27	TGTGCCAGCAGTTTAGGGCCCGGTAGCAATGAGCAGTTCTTC	CASSLGPGSNEQFF
TRBD2	TRBJ2-3	few	16	TRBV18	TGTGCCAGCTCACCAGGGACTAGCGGGAGCACAGATACGCAGTATTTT	CASSPGTSGSTDTQYF
TRBD2	TRBJ2-4	-	14	TRBV6-2/TRBV6-3	TGTGCCAGCAGTTTCGCTAGCGGACAAAACATTCAGTACTTC	CASSFASGQNIQYF
TRBD1	TRBJ1-6	-	15	TRBV5-1	TGCGCCAGCAGCCCCGGGGTGACAGGGGGATCACCCCTCCACTTT	CASSPGVTGGSPLHF
TRBD1	TRBJ1-3	-	16	TRBV28	TGTGCCAGCAGCCTCCCGGGACAGGGTTCGGGAAACACCATATATTTT	CASSLPGQGSGNTIYF
TRBD2	TRBJ2-7	once	15	TRBV18	TGTGCCAGCTCACCTGCTAGCGGGAGGGCTTACGAGCAGTACTTC	CASSPASGRAYEQYF